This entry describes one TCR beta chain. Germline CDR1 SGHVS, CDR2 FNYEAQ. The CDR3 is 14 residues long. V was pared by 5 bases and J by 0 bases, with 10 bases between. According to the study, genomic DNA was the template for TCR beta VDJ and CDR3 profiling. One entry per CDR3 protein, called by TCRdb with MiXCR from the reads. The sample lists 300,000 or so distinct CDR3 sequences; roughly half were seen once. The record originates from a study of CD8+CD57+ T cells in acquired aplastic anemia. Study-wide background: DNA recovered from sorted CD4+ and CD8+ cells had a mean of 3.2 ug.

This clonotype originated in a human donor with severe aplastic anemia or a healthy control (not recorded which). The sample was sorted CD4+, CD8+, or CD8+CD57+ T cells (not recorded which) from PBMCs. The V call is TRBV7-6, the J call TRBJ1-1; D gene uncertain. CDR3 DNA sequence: TGTGCCAGCAGCCAAGACGGTATGAACACTGAAGCTTTCTTT. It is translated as CASSQDGMNTEAFF.